This T cell receptor beta chain was profiled in a study of identical twins (dated by TCRdb to the mid-2010s). Notes on the research overall: The study deep-sequenced TCR alpha and beta repertoires from monozygotic twins, unrelated adults of various ages and cord blood to test whether fetal clonotypes persist. To rule out contamination, the twin experiments were replicated at different times with different library preparation protocols.

The library was generated by 5' RACE. For sequencing, an Illumina HiSeq 2000 was employed. A universal primer binding site was added through template switching, and the final cDNA carried a unique molecular identifier so that TCR cDNA molecules could be counted accurately. First-strand cDNA for TCR alpha and beta chains was synthesized from specific primers in the conserved constant-segment region. To control for contamination, every cDNA library carried two barcodes: a SMART-Mk sample barcode plus Illumina barcodes. TruSeq adapter sequences along with Illumina sample barcodes were introduced in two successive PCR steps. TCR alpha and beta cDNA libraries were sequenced on the Illumina HiSeq platform with custom primers. In the source study's methods: MiGEC processed the raw reads to extract unique molecular identifiers, while MiXCR was used to determine the CDR3 positions. Recombination models were inferred per individual with the repgenHMM and IGoR tools using an EM algorithm. The analysis of shared clonotypes was done with the tcR package in R, with sharing normalized by the product of cloneset sizes. To study raw recombination without the effects of thymic and clonal selection, out-of-frame nonproductive sequences were analyzed. TCRdb itself trimmed the public reads at Q25 with fastp, ran MiXCR and retained productive beta chains. Rows are unified per CDR3 protein, each entry keeping the most common DNA and genes. These V and J calls derive from TCRdb rather than the authors' analysis. This sample lists around 510,000 distinct CDR3 sequences; 13% to 15% were detected once. The top ten constitute more than 0.8% of the sample.

CDR1 and CDR2 (SGHAT, FQNNGV) derive from the germline V gene. There are 15 amino acids in the CDR3, from cysteine to phenylalanine inclusive. The read is trimmed to its CDR3 DNA, 45 bases read in frame from base 1. V gives up 3 bases and J gives up 4 bases, and the segment between their germline ends measures 12 bases. Every donor in the study was a healthy Caucasian. The twin cohort comprised three pairs of female monozygotic twins, all aged roughly 18 to 30 years. CD4+ and CD8+ T cell populations were isolated with positive isolation kits from Invitrogen. The paper's findings and limits, for the study overall: Abundant cord blood beta clonotypes carried fewer insertions; young adult naive repertoires showed a weaker similar trend, while memory repertoires showed none. Out-of-frame TCR alpha sharing in monozygotic twins was systematically underestimated by recombination models, whereas sharing between unrelated individuals was in agreement with the recombination models. The excess sharing between twins in beta out-of-frame sequences was weaker because fewer shared sequences reduced the signal-to-noise ratio. Because the same donors could not be followed over many years, the conclusions depended on cross-sectional statistical analysis. Out-of-frame TCR alpha sequences shared between twins showed an excess of low generation-probability sequences compared with coincidental sharing between unrelated individuals. Invariant T cells such as MAIT and iNKT could partly confound zero-insertion analyses, though diverse VJ usage argued against this for most clonotypes.

With regard to this clonotype: Its antigen target is currently unknown. It has no much larger one-base neighbor in the sample; base qualities were not kept.

This same sample was also part of a study on yellow fever vaccine responses in identical twins. The other study reports the following: According to the authors, in identical twins the way T cells responded to vaccination appeared partly convergent and partly personalized. The study precisely tracked vaccine-responding T cell clones in identical twins.

This chain joins TRBV11-2 to TRBJ2-2; matching of 6 bases hints at TRBD2 as the D gene. The material sequenced was CD4+ T cells sorted from blood. This sequence was found in a woman in her late teens or twenties in good health. CDR3 loop: CASSLIKGGTGELFF. The DNA reads TGTGCCAGCAGCTTGATTAAGGGAGGCACCGGGGAGCTGTTTTTT.